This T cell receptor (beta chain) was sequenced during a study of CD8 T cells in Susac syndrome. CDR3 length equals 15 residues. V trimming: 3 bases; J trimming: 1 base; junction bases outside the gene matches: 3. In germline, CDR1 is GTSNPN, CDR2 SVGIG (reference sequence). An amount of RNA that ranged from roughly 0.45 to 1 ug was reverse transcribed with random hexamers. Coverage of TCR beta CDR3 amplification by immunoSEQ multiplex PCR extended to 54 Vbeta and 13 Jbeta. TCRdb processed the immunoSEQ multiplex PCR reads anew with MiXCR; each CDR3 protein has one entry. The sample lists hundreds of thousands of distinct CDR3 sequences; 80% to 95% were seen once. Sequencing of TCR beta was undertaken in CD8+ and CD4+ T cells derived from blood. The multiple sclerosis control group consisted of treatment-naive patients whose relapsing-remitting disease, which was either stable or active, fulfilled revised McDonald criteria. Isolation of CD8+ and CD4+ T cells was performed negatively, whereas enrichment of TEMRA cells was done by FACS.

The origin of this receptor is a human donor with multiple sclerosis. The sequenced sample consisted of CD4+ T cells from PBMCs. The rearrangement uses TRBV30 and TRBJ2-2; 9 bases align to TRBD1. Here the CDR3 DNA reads TGTGCCTGGAGCCTGGACAGGGGGAACACCGGGGAGCTGTTTTTT. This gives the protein CAWSLDRGNTGELFF. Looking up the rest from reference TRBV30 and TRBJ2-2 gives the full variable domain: SQTIHQWPATLVQPVGSPLSLECTVEGTSNPNLYWYRQAAGRGLQLLFYSVGIGQISSEVPQNLSASRPQDRQFILSSKKLLLSDSGFYLCAWSLDRGNTGELFFGEGSRLTVL.